Reported below is one T cell receptor beta chain. This clonotype is characterized as medium-sized (0.01 to 0.1%). What antigen it recognizes has not been identified. No much larger clone exists at a distance of one base, and base qualities are not known. This entry is derived from a study of prognosis after radiotherapy for stage I lung cancer (dated by TCRdb to 2020 to 2023). About the investigation overall: Between April 2018 and early 2019, under 20 patients with stage I NSCLC were enrolled in Nanjing, China. More than eleven cases involved newly diagnosed primary stage I lung tumors, and 4 to 6 involved oligometastatic NSCLC subsequent to surgical resection of the primary tumor. Every patient was deemed medically inoperable, more than ten because of comorbidities and several because they refused surgery. The cohort was made up of about a dozen men and about 6 women, with a median age of about 74 years and an age range of roughly 50 to 85 years. Tumor histology was squamous cell carcinoma in seven patients and adenocarcinoma in more than 10. Image-guided IMRT or VMAT was used to deliver SBRT in 3 to 5 fractions at a biologically effective dose of at least 100 Gy. No patient received concurrent therapy alongside SBRT. Distant metastases were developed by four of the 19 patients after SBRT, at a median of around seven months, whereas no significant progression was observed in the other 15 patients. The study profiled peripheral blood TCR beta repertoires from stage I NSCLC patients before and after stereotactic body radiotherapy and related them to distant failure. The study sequenced about 40 blood samples from 20 or so patients, one before and one after SBRT per patient. Broader findings and caveats from the paper: Whether the expanded TCR clones were tumor-specific was not determined. After SBRT, the number of unique TCR clones decreased (median around 10,000 before versus 6,000 to 7,500 after; Wilcoxon paired P=0.011). The study was limited by the small cohort and short follow-up, and independent validation of the study findings is required. Differences in TRBV and TRBJ usage frequencies by metastasis status were reportedly observed in two V genes at baseline and in several V and two J genes after SBRT. Post-SBRT Shannon entropy and its change from baseline were lower in patients who developed distant metastases; baseline Shannon entropy was not associated with metastases. No adjustment for multiple comparisons was applied to any of the reported P values.

The TCR beta CDR3 region was amplified from genomic DNA by two rounds of multiplex PCR. In the first PCR round, primers specific to each TRBV and TRBJ gene were used, and the primer sequences were filed in Chinese patent CN105087789A. Universal primers were used in the second PCR round. The Roche High Pure PCR Template Preparation Kit was used to extract genomic DNA from the frozen PBMCs. Libraries were sequenced paired-end with 151 bp reads on an Illumina HiSeq 3000. The paper's processing steps were these. CutAdapt was used to discard raw reads that did not contain the multiplex PCR primer sequences. PEAR was used to merge high-quality paired reads into contigs. MiXCR assigned TRB V, D and J gene segments to each contig by aligning to reference sequences. To remove sequencing errors, CDR3 sequences were clustered according to base quality and sequence similarity. Diversity was calculated as Shannon entropy divided by the natural log of the number of productive TCR sequences. Clonality was defined as one minus Shannon entropy divided by the natural log of the number of unique clonotypes. The Youden index of ROC curves was used to select progression-free survival cut-offs for repertoire metrics, and analyses were performed in R 3.5.3. In TCRdb, the public reads were trimmed at Q25 with fastp and aligned with MiXCR, with productive beta chains retained. Every CDR3 protein is listed once, alongside the most common genes and DNA of its rows. The V and J calls and clone size come from TCRdb's table, not from the authors' own analysis. Present in this sample are under 20,000 distinct CDR3 sequences, less than 70% of which were seen just once. The top ten clonotypes cover roughly 29% of the sample.

The V end loses 0 bases and the J end loses 11 bases, and a stretch of 10 bases separates them. The germline V gene provides CDR1 MNHNS and CDR2 SASEGT. CDR3 length: 13 amino acids, cysteine to phenylalanine. Only the CDR3 region is kept as DNA, spanning 39 bases read in frame from base 1. A history of other malignancies or of prior chemotherapy or radiotherapy was absent in all patients, and node-negative disease was shown on CT and PET/CT in all patients. At each of the two time points, about 6 milliliters of peripheral venous blood were collected into EDTA tubes. Ficoll-Paque Plus density-gradient centrifugation was used to isolate PBMCs. Right after collection, samples were kept at -80 degrees C until analysis.

The clonotype comes from a donor over 45 with non-small cell lung cancer. This chain is built from TRBV6-1 and TRBJ2-2; the D gene cannot be resolved reliably. The sample here was PBMCs, taken before or after stereotactic body radiation therapy (not recorded which). CDR3 loop: CASSEAPKRELFF. The sequence in DNA is TGTGCCAGCAGTGAAGCGCCAAAGCGAGAGCTGTTTTTT.